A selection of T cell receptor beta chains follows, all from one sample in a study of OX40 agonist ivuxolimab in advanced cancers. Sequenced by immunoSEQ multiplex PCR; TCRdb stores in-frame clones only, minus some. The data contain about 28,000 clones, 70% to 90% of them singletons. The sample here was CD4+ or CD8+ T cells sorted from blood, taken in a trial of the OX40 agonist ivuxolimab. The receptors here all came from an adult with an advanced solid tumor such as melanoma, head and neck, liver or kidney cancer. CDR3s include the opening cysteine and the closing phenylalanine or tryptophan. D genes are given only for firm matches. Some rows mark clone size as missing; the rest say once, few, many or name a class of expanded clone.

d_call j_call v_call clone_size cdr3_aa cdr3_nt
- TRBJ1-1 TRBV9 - CASSGEGFRKQSGTEAFF TGTGCCAGCAGCGGAGAAGGGTTCAGGAAGCAGAGCGGTACTGAAGCTTTCTTT
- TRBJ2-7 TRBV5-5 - CASSSFSGYEQYF TGTGCCAGCTCGTCCTTTTCGGGGTACGAGCAGTACTTC
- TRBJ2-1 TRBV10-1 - CASSESPNNEQFF TGCGCCAGCAGTGAGTCGCCAAACAATGAGCAGTTCTTC
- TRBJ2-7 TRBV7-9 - CASSRPGGPPVSYEQYF TGTGCCAGCAGCCGCCCGGGGGGCCCACCCGTATCCTACGAGCAGTACTTC
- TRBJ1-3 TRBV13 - CASSYGTGLTGNTIYF TGTGCCAGCAGCTACGGCACAGGGTTGACTGGAAACACCATATATTTT
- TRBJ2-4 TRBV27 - CASRPLGVKNIQYF TGTGCCAGCAGACCTTTGGGAGTCAAAAACATTCAGTACTTC
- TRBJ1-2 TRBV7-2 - CASSLAVSAVYGYGYTF TGTGCCAGCAGCTTAGCAGTATCGGCAGTTTATGGCTATGGCTACACCTTC
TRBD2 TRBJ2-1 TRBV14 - CASSHASGINEQFF TGTGCCAGCAGCCATGCTAGCGGGATCAATGAGCAGTTCTTC
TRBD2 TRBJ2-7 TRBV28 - CASSLSGGRAYEQYF TGTGCCAGCAGTCTAAGCGGCGGGAGGGCCTACGAGCAGTACTTC
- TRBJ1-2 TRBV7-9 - CASSEDSTDGYTF TGTGCCAGCAGCGAGGACAGCACCGATGGCTACACCTTC
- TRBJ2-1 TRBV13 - CASSLGVGDHEQFF TGTGCCAGCAGCTTAGGCGTGGGAGATCATGAGCAGTTCTTC
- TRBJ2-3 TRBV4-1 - CASSQAPFTDTQYF TGCGCCAGCAGCCAAGCCCCTTTCACAGATACGCAGTATTTT
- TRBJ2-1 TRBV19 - CASSSAGTYNEQFF TGTGCCAGTAGTTCTGCGGGTACCTACAATGAGCAGTTCTTC
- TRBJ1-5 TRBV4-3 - CASSQEGGQPQHF TGCGCCAGCAGCCAAGAAGGTGGTCAGCCCCAGCATTTT
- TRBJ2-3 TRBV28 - CASSSFPDTQYF TGTGCCAGCAGTTCTTTTCCAGATACGCAGTATTTT
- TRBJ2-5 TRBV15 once CATSRGDREAVETQYF TGTGCCACCAGCAGAGGTGACAGGGAGGCTGTAGAGACCCAGTACTTC
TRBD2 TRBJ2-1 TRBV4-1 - CASSQDKAGGPREQFF TGCGCCAGCAGCCAAGATAAAGCGGGAGGGCCGCGTGAGCAGTTCTTC
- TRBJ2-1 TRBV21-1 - CASSTRTSGYPWVSFDEQFF TGTGCCAGCAGCACCCGGACTAGCGGGTATCCCTGGGTAAGTTTCGATGAGCAGTTCTTC
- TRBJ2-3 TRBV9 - CASSVFGQSTDTQYF TGTGCCAGCAGCGTCTTTGGACAGTCCACAGATACGCAGTATTTT
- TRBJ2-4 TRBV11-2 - CASGMILAKNIQYF TGTGCCAGCGGGATGATCCTAGCCAAAAACATTCAGTACTTC
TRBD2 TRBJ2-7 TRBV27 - CASSYGTSGGTGEQYF TGTGCCAGCAGCTACGGGACTAGCGGGGGGACGGGCGAGCAGTACTTC
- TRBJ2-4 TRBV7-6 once CASSPTEGPGWNIQYF TGTGCCAGCAGCCCTACGGAGGGGCCCGGGTGGAACATTCAGTACTTC
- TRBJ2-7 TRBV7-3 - CASSLGRSYEQYF TGTGCCAGCAGCTTAGGCCGCTCCTACGAGCAGTACTTC
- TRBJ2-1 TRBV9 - CASSSPDYRSYNEQFF TGTGCCAGCAGCAGTCCGGACTACCGCTCCTACAATGAGCAGTTCTTC
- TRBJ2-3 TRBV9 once CASSTRPDGRTDTQYF TGTGCCAGCAGCACTCGACCGGACGGAAGAACAGATACGCAGTATTTT
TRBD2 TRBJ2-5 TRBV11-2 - CASSLGVGLASGETQYF TGTGCCAGCAGCTTAGGCGTGGGACTAGCGAGTGGAGAGACCCAGTACTTC
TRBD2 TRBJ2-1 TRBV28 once CASSLLGGLRNEQFF TGTGCCAGCAGTTTATTGGGAGGGTTGCGGAATGAGCAGTTCTTC
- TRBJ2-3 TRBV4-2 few CASSPTRGPTDTQYF TGTGCCAGCAGCCCCACGCGGGGTCCCACAGATACGCAGTATTTT
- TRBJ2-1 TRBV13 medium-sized CASSSDGYEQFF TGTGCCAGCAGCTCGGACGGATATGAGCAGTTCTTC
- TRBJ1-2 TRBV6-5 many CASSYPGLRGYTF TGTGCCAGCAGTTACCCGGGTTTAAGGGGCTACACCTTC
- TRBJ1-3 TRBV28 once CASSLRDSLYSGNTIYF TGTGCCAGCAGTTTGCGTGACAGCCTATACTCTGGAAACACCATATATTTT
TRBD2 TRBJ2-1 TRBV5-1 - CASSLDGRASYNEQFF TGCGCCAGCAGCTTGGACGGGAGGGCATCCTACAATGAGCAGTTCTTC
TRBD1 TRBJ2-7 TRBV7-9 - CASSPRQGRSAYEQYF TGTGCCAGCAGCCCCCGACAGGGCCGGAGTGCCTACGAGCAGTACTTC
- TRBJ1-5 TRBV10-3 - CATQGWGDNQPQHF TGTGCCACACAGGGTTGGGGGGACAATCAGCCCCAGCATTTT
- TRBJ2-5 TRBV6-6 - CASSYYHGGPETQYF TGTGCCAGCAGTTACTATCACGGGGGACCGGAGACCCAGTACTTC
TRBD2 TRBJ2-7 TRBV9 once CASSPGLAGVYEQYF TGTGCCAGCAGCCCCGGACTAGCGGGAGTCTACGAGCAGTACTTC
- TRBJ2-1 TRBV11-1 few CASSLGLGSGNEQFF TGTGCCAGCAGCTTAGGACTAGGGTCAGGCAATGAGCAGTTCTTC
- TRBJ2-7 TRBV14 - CASSQVPYEQYF TGTGCCAGCAGCCAAGTTCCCTACGAGCAGTACTTC
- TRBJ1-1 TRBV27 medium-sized CASSPSVNTEAFF TGTGCCAGCAGTCCAAGCGTGAACACTGAAGCTTTCTTT
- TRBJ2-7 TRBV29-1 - CSGKGSNSYEQYF TGCAGCGGCAAAGGAAGCAACTCCTACGAGCAGTACTTC
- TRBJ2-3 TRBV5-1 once CASSLWGSSSTDTQYF TGCGCCAGCTCACTTTGGGGGAGTTCTAGCACAGATACGCAGTATTTT
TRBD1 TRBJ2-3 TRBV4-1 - CASSQVGGRDTQYF TGCGCCAGCAGCCAAGTAGGGGGCAGAGATACGCAGTATTTT
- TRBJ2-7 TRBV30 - CAWSPPPGRGLSSYEQYF TGTGCCTGGAGTCCCCCGCCTGGGCGGGGCCTCAGCTCCTACGAGCAGTACTTC
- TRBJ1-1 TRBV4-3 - CASSPQTGWGAEAFF TGCGCCAGCAGCCCCCAGACAGGATGGGGAGCTGAAGCTTTCTTT
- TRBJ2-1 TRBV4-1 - CASSQLGDYNEQFF TGCGCCAGCAGCCAATTGGGGGACTACAATGAGCAGTTCTTC
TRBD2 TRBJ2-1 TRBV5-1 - CASSLASGGSYNEQFF TGCGCCAGCAGCTTGGCTAGCGGGGGCTCCTACAATGAGCAGTTCTTC
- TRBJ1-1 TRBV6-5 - CASSTTEGNTEAFF TGTGCCAGCAGTACTACCGAGGGGAACACTGAAGCTTTCTTT
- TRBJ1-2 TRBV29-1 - CSVEDRWGSGYTF TGCAGCGTTGAAGATCGTTGGGGCTCCGGCTACACCTTC
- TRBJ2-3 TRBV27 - CASSFSSGLGDTQYF TGTGCCAGCAGTTTTAGCAGCGGCCTTGGGGATACGCAGTATTTT
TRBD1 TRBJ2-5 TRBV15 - CATSTRTGPQETQYF TGTGCCACCAGCACTAGGACAGGGCCCCAAGAGACCCAGTACTTC
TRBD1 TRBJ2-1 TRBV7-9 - CASSPNQGDSYNEQFF TGTGCCAGCAGCCCGAACCAGGGGGACTCCTACAATGAGCAGTTCTTC
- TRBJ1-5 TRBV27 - CASRGGGEYFTAQHF TGTGCCAGCAGGGGTGGAGGCGAGTACTTCACGGCCCAGCATTTT
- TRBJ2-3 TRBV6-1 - CASRQGGSSTDTQYF TGTGCCAGCAGGCAAGGGGGATCTAGCACAGATACGCAGTATTTT
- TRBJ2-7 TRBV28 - CASSLDLTGHASYEQYF TGTGCCAGCAGTTTGGATTTGACGGGACACGCGTCCTACGAGCAGTACTTC
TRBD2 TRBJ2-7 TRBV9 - CASSVDEREIDEQYF TGTGCCAGCAGCGTAGACGAGCGGGAGATCGACGAGCAGTACTTC